This T cell receptor beta chain was observed in a study of long-term antiretroviral therapy in people with HIV. Study conclusions and caveats: Diversity went up after ART and still fell short of transplant donor controls. HIV repertoires showed narrower CDR3 length ranges than controls. Records did not include ART adherence, viral resistance or therapy changes.

The V gene's germline CDR1 is MDHEN and CDR2 SYDVKM. Trimming cost V 2 bases and J 0 bases, with 5 bases left between them. The CDR3 spans 13 residues. Concerning this clone: What it binds is unknown.

Samples were assayed with immunoSEQ v3.0 at survey level. Sequencing efforts were directed toward about 35,000-50,000 T-cell genomes per sample. Profiling relied on immunoSEQ multiplex PCR, and the TCRdb table lists in-frame clones only, not all of them. The sample shows 20,000 or so clones, roughly 86% of them seen only once. The sample was unsorted PBMCs, taken 4.4 years after starting antiretroviral therapy. This sequence joins TRBV28 and TRBJ2-7; D is undetermined. The TCR sequence derives from a man between 25 and 39 years old with HIV. The CDR3 DNA sequence: TGTGCCAGCAGTTTACTTAGCTCCTACGAGCAGTACTTC. Amino acid sequence: CASSLLSSYEQYF.